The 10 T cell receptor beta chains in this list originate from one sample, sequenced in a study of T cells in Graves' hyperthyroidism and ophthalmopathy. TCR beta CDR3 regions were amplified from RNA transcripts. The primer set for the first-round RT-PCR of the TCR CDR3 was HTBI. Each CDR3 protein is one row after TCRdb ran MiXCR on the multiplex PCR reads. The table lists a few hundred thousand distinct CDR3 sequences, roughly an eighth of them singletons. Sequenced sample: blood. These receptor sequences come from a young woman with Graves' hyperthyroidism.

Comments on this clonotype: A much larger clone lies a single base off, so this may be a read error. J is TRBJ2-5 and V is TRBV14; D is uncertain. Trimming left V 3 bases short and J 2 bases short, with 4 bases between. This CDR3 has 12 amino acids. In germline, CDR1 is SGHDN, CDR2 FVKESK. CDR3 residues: CASSHWQETQYF. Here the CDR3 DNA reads TGTGCCAGCAGCCATTGGCAAGAGACCCAGTACTTC.

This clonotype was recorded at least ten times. The CDR3 DNA sequence: TGTGCCAGCAGCGTAACTAGCGGGAGTATGACAGATACGCAGTATTTT. Amino acid sequence: CASSVTSGSMTDTQYF. This rearrangement joins TRBV9 to TRBJ2-3; 11 bases line up with TRBD2. J was trimmed by 3 bases and V by 1 base; bases with no gene match: 4. In germline, CDR1 is SGDLS, CDR2 YYNGEE. The CDR3 totals 16 residues.

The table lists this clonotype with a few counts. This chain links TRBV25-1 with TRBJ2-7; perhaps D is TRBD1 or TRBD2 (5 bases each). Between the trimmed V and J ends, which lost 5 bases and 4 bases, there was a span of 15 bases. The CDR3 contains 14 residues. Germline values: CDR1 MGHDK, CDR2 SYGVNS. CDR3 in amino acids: CASSPRGGRYEQYF. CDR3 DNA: TGTGCCAGCAGTCCCCGTGGGGGAAGATACGAGCAGTACTTC.

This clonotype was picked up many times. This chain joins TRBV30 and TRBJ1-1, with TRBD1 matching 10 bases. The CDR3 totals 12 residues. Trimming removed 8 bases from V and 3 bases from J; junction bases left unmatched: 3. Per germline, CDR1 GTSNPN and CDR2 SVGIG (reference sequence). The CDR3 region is CAGDRGDTEAFF. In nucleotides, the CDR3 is TGTGCCGGGGACAGGGGAGACACTGAAGCTTTCTTT.

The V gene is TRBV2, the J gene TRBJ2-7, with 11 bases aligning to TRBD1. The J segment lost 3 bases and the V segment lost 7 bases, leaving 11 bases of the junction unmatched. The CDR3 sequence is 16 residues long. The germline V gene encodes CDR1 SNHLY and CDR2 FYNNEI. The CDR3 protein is CASTPQGGQGVYEQYF. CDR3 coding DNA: TGTGCCAGCACCCCCCAGGGGGGACAGGGGGTCTACGAGCAGTACTTC.

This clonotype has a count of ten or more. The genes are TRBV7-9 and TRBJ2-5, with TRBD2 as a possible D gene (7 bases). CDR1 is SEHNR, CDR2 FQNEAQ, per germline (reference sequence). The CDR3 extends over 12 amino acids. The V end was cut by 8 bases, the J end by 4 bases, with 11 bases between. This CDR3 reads CASGGAAETQYF. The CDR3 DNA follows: TGTGCCAGCGGGGGGGCGGCAGAGACCCAGTACTTC.

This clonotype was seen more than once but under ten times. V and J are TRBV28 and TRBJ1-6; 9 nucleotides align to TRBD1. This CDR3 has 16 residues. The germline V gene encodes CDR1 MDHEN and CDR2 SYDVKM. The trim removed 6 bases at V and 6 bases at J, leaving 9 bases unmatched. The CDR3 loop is CASSLGTGHGNSPLHF. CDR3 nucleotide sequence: TGTGCCAGCAGCCTCGGGACAGGGCATGGTAATTCACCCCTCCACTTT.

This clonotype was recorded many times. CDR3 amino acids: CASSFPGTSGLRVGNEQFF. The CDR3 region has the DNA TGTGCCAGCAGTTTCCCCGGGACTAGCGGGCTCAGAGTGGGCAATGAGCAGTTCTTC. V is TRBV28 and J is TRBJ2-1; 12 bases match TRBD2. J gave up 6 bases and V 3 bases, and 15 bases lay outside the gene matches. The CDR3 runs to 19 residues. Looked up from germline, CDR1 is MDHEN and CDR2 is SYDVKM. Supplemented by reference TRBV28 and TRBJ2-1, the full variable domain reads DVKVTQSSRYLVKRTGEKVFLECVQDMDHENMFWYRQDPGLGLRLIYFSYDVKMKEKGDIPEGYSVSREKKERFSLILESASTNQTSMYLCASSFPGTSGLRVGNEQFFGPGTRLTVL.

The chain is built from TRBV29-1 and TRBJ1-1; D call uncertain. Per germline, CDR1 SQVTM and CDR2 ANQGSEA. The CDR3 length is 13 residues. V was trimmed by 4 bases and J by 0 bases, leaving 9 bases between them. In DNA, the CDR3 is TGCAGCGTTGTTAGGTCATTGAACACTGAAGCTTTCTTT. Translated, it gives CSVVRSLNTEAFF.

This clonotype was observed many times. In DNA, the CDR3 is TGCGCCAGCAGCCAGGCGTCAACAGGGGGTGCAAACATTCAGTACTTC. It codes for CASSQASTGGANIQYF. The rearrangement uses TRBV4-1 and TRBJ2-4; 8 bases align to TRBD1. This CDR3 has 16 amino acids. V shed 3 bases and J 6 bases; nucleotides not matched to a gene: 10. The V gene's germline CDR1 is MGHRA and CDR2 YSYEKL.